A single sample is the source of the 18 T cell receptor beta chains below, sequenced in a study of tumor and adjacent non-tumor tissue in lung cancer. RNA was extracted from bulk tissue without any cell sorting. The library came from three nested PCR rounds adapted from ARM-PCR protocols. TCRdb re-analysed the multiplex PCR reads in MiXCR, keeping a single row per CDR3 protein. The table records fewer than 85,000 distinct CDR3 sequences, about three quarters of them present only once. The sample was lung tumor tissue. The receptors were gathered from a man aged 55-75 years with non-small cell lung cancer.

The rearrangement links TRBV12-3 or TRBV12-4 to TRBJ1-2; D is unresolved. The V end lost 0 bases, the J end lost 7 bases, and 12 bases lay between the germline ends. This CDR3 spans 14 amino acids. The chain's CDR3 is CASSLASSGGGYTF. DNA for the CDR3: TGTGCCAGCAGTTTAGCGTCCAGTGGAGGTGGCTACACCTTC.

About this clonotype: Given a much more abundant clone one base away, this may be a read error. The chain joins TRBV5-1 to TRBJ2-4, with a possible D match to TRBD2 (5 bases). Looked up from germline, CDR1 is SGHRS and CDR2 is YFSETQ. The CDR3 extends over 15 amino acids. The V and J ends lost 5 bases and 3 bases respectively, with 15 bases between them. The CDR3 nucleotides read TGCGCCAGCAGTGCGGGTGGATTAGGCAAAAACATTCAGTACTTC. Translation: CASSAGGLGKNIQYF.

CDR3 bases: TGCGCTAGCTGCTTGGCCGCAGGAGAATGGACTGAAGCTTTCTTT. Encoded protein: CASCLAAGEWTEAFF. V and J are TRBV5-1 and TRBJ1-1; D ambiguous. The CDR3 sequence is 15 residues long. The germline CDR1 and CDR2 sequences are SGHRS and YFSETQ.

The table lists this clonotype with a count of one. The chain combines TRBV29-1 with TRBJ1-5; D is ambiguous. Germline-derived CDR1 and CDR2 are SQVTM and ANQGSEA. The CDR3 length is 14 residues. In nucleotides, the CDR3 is TGCAGAGTTACGACGGGTCATAGCAATCAGCCCCAGCATTTT. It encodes CRVTTGHSNQPQHF. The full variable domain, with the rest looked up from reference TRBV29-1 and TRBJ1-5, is SAVISQKPSRDICQRGTSLTIQCQVDSQVTMMFWYRQQPGQSLTLIATANQGSEATYESGFVIDKFPISRPNLTFSTLTVSNMSPEDSSIYLCRVTTGHSNQPQHFGDGTRLSIL.

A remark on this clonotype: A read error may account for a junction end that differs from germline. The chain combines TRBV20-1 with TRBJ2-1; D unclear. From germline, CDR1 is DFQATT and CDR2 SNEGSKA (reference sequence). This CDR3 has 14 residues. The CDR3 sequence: CIAAATTAYYEQFF. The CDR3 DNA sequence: TGCATTGCCGCAGCCACTACCGCCTACTATGAGCAGTTCTTC.

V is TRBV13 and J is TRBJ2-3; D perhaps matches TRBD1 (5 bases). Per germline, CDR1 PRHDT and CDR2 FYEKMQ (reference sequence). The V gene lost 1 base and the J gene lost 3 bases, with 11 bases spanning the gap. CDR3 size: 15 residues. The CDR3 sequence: CASSLVRQNTDTQYF. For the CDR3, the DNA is TGTGCCAGCAGCTTAGTGAGACAGAATACAGATACGCAGTATTTT.

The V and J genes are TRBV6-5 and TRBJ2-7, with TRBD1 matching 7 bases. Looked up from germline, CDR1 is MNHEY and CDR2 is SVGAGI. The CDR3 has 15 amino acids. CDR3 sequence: CVCSYGAGQVYEQYF. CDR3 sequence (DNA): TGTGTATGTAGTTACGGGGCTGGACAGGTTTACGAGCAGTACTTC.

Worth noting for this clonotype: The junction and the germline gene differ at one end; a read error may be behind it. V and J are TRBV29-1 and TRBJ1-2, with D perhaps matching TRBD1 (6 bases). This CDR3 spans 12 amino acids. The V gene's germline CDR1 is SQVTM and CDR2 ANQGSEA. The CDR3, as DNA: TGCAGAGTTGCGGACAGCAACTATGGCTACACCTTC. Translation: CRVADSNYGYTF.

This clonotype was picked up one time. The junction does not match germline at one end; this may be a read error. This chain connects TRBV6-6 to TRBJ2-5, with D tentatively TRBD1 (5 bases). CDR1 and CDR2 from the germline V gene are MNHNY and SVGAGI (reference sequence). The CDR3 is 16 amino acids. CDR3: CPSSYSWSQAEETQYF. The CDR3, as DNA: TGTCCCAGCAGTTACTCGTGGTCACAGGCGGAAGAGACCCAGTACTTC.

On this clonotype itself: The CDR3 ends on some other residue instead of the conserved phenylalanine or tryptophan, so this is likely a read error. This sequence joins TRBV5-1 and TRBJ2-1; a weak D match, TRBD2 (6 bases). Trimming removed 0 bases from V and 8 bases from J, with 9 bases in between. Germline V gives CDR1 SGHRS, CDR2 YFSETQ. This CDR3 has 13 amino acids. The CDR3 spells CASSLAGDDEQFI. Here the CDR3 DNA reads TGCGCCAGCAGCTTGGCGGGAGACGATGAGCAGTTCATC.

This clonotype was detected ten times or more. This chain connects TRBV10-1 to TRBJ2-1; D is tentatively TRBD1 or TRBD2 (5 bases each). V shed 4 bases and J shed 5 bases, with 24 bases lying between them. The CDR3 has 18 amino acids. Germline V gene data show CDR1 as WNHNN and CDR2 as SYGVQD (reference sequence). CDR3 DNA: TGCGCCAGCAGTGGCAGGCAGGGTGGGTCCGAGAGGGACAATGAGCAGTTCTTC. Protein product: CASSGRQGGSERDNEQFF.

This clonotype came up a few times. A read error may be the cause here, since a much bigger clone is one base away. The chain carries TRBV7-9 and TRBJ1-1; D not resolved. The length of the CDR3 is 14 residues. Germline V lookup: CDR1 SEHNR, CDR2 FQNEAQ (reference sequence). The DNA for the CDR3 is TGTGCCAGCAGCTTATTGGTGGGAGGCACTGAAGATTTCTTT. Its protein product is CASSLLVGGTEDFF.

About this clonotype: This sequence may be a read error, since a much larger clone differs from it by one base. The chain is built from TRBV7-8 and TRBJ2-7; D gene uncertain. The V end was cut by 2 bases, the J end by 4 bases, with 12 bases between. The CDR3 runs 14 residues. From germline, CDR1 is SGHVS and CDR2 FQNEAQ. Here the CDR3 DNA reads TGTGCCAGCAGCTTATCTTCGCGGAAATACGAGCAGTACTTC. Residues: CASSLSSRKYEQYF.

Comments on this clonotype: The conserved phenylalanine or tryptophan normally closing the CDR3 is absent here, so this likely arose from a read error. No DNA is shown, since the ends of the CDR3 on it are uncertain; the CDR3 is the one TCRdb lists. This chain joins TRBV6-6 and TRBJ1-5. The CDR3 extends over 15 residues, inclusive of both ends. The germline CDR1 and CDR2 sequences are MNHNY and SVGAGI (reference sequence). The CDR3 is CASKGGIRSNQPRHL.

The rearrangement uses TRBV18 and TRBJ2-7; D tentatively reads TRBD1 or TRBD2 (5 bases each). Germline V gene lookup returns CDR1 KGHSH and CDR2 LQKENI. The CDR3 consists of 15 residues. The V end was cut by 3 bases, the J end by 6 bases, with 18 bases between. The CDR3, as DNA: TGTGCCAGCTCACCGAGGATACGGGACGCAGGCGAGCAGTACTTC. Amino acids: CASSPRIRDAGEQYF.

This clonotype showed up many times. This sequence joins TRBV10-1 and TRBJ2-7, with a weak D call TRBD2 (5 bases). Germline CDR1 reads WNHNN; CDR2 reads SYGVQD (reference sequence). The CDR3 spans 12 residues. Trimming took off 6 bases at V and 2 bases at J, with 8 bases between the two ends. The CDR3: CASRDFAYEQYF. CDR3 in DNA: TGCGCCAGCAGGGACTTTGCCTACGAGCAGTACTTC.

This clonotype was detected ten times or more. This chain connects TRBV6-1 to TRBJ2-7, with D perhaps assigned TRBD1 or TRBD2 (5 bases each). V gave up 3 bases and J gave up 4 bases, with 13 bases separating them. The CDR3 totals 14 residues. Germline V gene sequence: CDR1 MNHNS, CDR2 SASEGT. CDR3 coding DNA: TGTGCCAGCAGTGAGGGCCAGGGAGCATACGAGCAGTACTTC. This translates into CASSEGQGAYEQYF.

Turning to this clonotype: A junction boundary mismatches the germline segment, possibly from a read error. The CDR3: CSATLAGASETGELFF. The CDR3 nucleotides read TGCAGTGCTACTTTAGCGGGAGCGTCGGAGACCGGGGAGTTGTTTTTT. This chain uses TRBV20-1 with TRBJ2-2, with 9 bases matching TRBD2. Looked up from germline, CDR1 is DFQATT and CDR2 is SNEGSKA (reference sequence). The CDR3 sequence is 16 residues long.